Shown below are 21 T cell receptor beta chains from a single sample sequenced in a study of blood T cell repertoires in COVID-19. Here immunoSEQ multiplex PCR was the method, and the copy in TCRdb shows in-frame clones only, minus some. Altogether more than 150,000 clones are present, just under 90% being singletons, with the ten largest covering roughly an eighth. Sequencing was carried out using peripheral blood. The receptors derive from a woman aged 70 to 79 with COVID-19, enrolled during active disease.

V is TRBV11-2 and J is TRBJ1-1, with D possibly matching TRBD1 (6 bases). The CDR3 is 14 residues long. Deletions cut 4 bases from V and 5 bases from J, with 14 bases between. CDR1 SGHAT and CDR2 FQNNGV come from the germline V gene. The CDR3 region has the DNA TGTGCCAGCAGCTCCCAGGGTCAGGGGACTGAAGCTTTCTTT. This codes for CASSSQGQGTEAFF. Supplemented by reference TRBV11-2 and TRBJ1-1, the full variable domain reads EAGVAQSPRYKIIEKRQSVAFWCNPISGHATLYWYQQILGQGPKLLIQFQNNGVVDDSQLPKDRFSAERLKGVDSTLKIQPAKLEDSAVYLCASSSQGQGTEAFFGQGTRLTVV.

The chain is built from TRBV6-6 and TRBJ2-7; 8 bases are a match to TRBD1. The length of the CDR3 is 14 residues. Germline V gene data show CDR1 as MNHNY and CDR2 as SVGAGI (reference sequence). J lost 3 bases, V lost 5 bases, and 6 bases had no gene match. The CDR3 DNA is TGTGCCAGCAGTCTAAGGACAGGGAACTACGAGCAGTACTTC. The encoded protein is CASSLRTGNYEQYF.

The V and J genes are TRBV19 and TRBJ2-7; D perhaps matches TRBD2 (5 bases). The CDR3 has 13 residues. V lost 1 base to trimming and J lost 6 bases, with 10 bases between them. Germline assignment: CDR1 LNHDA and CDR2 SQIVND (reference sequence). The CDR3 region has the DNA TGTGCCAGTAGTATAGGGGGAGCAAGCGAGCAGTACTTC. This translates into CASSIGGASEQYF.

The V and J genes are TRBV5-1 and TRBJ2-1; D may be TRBD1 (5 bases). The length of the CDR3 is 14 residues. V was trimmed by 0 bases and J by 9 bases, leaving 13 bases between them. The germline gives CDR1 SGHRS, CDR2 YFSETQ. The CDR3 spells CASSLVGIGAEQFF. The DNA for the CDR3 is TGCGCCAGCAGCTTGGTTGGGATAGGGGCTGAGCAGTTCTTC. Supplemented by reference TRBV5-1 and TRBJ2-1, the full variable domain reads KAGVTQTPRYLIKTRGQQVTLSCSPISGHRSVSWYQQTPGQGLQFLFEYFSETQRNKGNFPGRFSGRQFSNSRSEMNVSTLELGDSALYLCASSLVGIGAEQFFGPGTRLTVL.

The chain carries TRBV19 and TRBJ1-4; the D is unclear. V was shortened by 7 bases and J by 7 bases, with 16 bases between the two germline ends. The germline CDR1 and CDR2 sequences are LNHDA and SQIVND (reference sequence). The CDR3 is made up of 14 amino acids. This chain's CDR3 is CASTSGRVAEKLFF. CDR3 in DNA: TGTGCCAGTACTTCTGGGCGGGTTGCTGAAAAACTGTTTTTT.

CDR3 nucleotides: TGCGCCAGCAGCCCCGACAGCCCCTACGAGCAGTACTTC. It codes for CASSPDSPYEQYF. The genes are TRBV4-1 and TRBJ2-7, with D possibly matching TRBD1 (5 bases). Germline values: CDR1 MGHRA, CDR2 YSYEKL. Trimming shortened V by 4 bases and J by 2 bases, and 9 bases separated the two germline ends. The CDR3 sequence is 13 residues long.

This sequence joins TRBV3-1 (or the pseudogene TRBV3-2) and TRBJ2-4; 7 bases map to TRBD1. V lost 2 bases, J lost 5 bases, and 3 bases stayed unmatched. This CDR3 region has 14 residues. CDR1 is LGHDT, CDR2 YNNKEL, per germline (reference sequence). The CDR3 nucleotides are TGTGCCAGCAGCCAAACCGGGACAGAAAACATTCAGTACTTC. It encodes CASSQTGTENIQYF.

V gene TRBV6-1 combines with J gene TRBJ1-2; D is uncertain. V lost 3 bases and J lost 1, with 9 bases in between. CDR1 and CDR2 from the germline V gene are MNHNS and SASEGT. The CDR3 is 14 amino acids. The CDR3 DNA reads TGTGCCAGCAGTGACAACCAGGTTAACTATGGCTACACCTTC. Translation: CASSDNQVNYGYTF.

The V gene is TRBV5-4, the J gene TRBJ2-3, with D possibly TRBD2 on 6 matching bases. The CDR3 is made up of 17 amino acids. Germline V gene lookup returns CDR1 SGHNT and CDR2 YYREEE (reference sequence). Trimming took 0 bases from V and 2 from J, leaving 16 bases between them. The CDR3 nucleotides are TGTGCCAGCAGCTTGGGGGTAATAGGGCGGGACACAGATACGCAGTATTTT. Translation gives CASSLGVIGRDTDTQYF. Variable domain in full (rest from reference TRBV5-4 and TRBJ2-3): ETGVTQSPTHLIKTRGQQVTLRCSSQSGHNTVSWYQQALGQGPQFIFQYYREEENGRGNFPPRFSGLQFPNYSSELNVNALELDDSALYLCASSLGVIGRDTDTQYFGPGTRLTVL.

This rearrangement joins TRBV19 to TRBJ1-1; no firm D call. V was clipped by 1 base and J by 4 bases, with 10 bases between them. Per the germline V gene, CDR1 is LNHDA and CDR2 is SQIVND (reference sequence). CDR3 length: 14 residues. CDR3 in amino acids: CASSIGVDSTEAFF. In nucleotides, the CDR3 is TGTGCCAGTAGTATAGGAGTTGATTCCACTGAAGCTTTCTTT.

This chain joins TRBV5-1 and TRBJ2-7, with D possibly matching TRBD2 (5 bases). V was shortened by 4 bases and J by 4 bases, with 15 bases between the two germline ends. This CDR3 comprises 14 residues. Germline lookup yields CDR1 SGHRS and CDR2 YFSETQ. CDR3 DNA: TGCGCCAGCAGCCCCCGGACGGGAACTTACGAGCAGTACTTC. This gives the protein CASSPRTGTYEQYF.

The chain joins TRBV6-5 to TRBJ1-2; 9 nucleotides match TRBD1. This CDR3 has 15 residues. In germline, CDR1 is MNHEY, CDR2 SVGAGI. With 0 bases clipped from V and 7 bases from J, the junction kept 6 bases outside the gene matches. The CDR3 loop reads CASSYSGTGSGGYTF. Here the CDR3 DNA reads TGTGCCAGCAGTTACTCCGGGACAGGGAGCGGTGGCTACACCTTC.

CDR3 in amino acids: CASSIRTGGYEQYF. DNA for the CDR3: TGCGCCAGCAGCATCAGGACAGGGGGCTACGAGCAGTACTTC. The chain uses TRBV5-1 and TRBJ2-7; 10 bases map to TRBD1. The V and J ends lost 4 bases and 3 bases, in that order; junction bases with no gene match: 4. Germline V gives CDR1 SGHRS, CDR2 YFSETQ. This CDR3 is built from 14 residues.

The chain combines TRBV5-5 with TRBJ1-5, with D tentatively TRBD1 (5 bases). Germline V gene data show CDR1 as SGHKS and CDR2 as YYEKEE (reference sequence). The CDR3 sequence is 14 residues long. Deletions cut 5 bases from V and 4 bases from J, with 13 bases between. The CDR3 loop reads CASRPGPGNQPQHF. CDR3 nucleotide sequence: TGTGCCAGCAGACCAGGGCCAGGGAATCAGCCCCAGCATTTT.

With regard to this clone: Other nucleotide sequences in the sample specify the same CDR3. The chain is built from TRBV7-9 and TRBJ1-5; 8 bases align to TRBD1. Trimming cost V 5 bases and J 3 bases; bases outside gene matches: 3. The CDR3 loop spans 14 amino acids. CDR1 is SEHNR and CDR2 is FQNEAQ in the germline V gene (reference sequence). The DNA for the CDR3 is TGTGCCAGCAGCCGACAGGGGTACAATCAGCCCCAGCATTTT. This translates into CASSRQGYNQPQHF.

V and J are TRBV6-5 and TRBJ1-1; D unclear. V lost 7 bases to trimming and J lost 7 bases, with 10 bases between them. CDR3 length equals 11 residues. CDR1 and CDR2 (germline): MNHEY, SVGAGI. CDR3 sequence reads: CASTLGREAFF. CDR3 nucleotides: TGTGCCAGCACTCTAGGTCGTGAAGCTTTCTTT.

The CDR3 coding sequence is TGTGCCAGCAGTGACTCGGGGGGACTCAATGAATCCTACGAGCAGTACTTC. Its protein product is CASSDSGGLNESYEQYF. This rearrangement joins TRBV6-4 to TRBJ2-7, with a tentative D call TRBD2 (6 bases). CDR3 length equals 17 residues. Trimming took off 0 bases at V and 1 base at J, with 16 bases between the two ends. Germline lookup yields CDR1 MRHNA and CDR2 SNTAGT.

This rearrangement joins TRBV7-2 to TRBJ2-1, with 7 bases identical to TRBD1. Germline values: CDR1 SGHTA, CDR2 FQGNSA. The CDR3 contains 17 residues. V shed 5 bases, J shed 2 bases, and the junction held 12 bases outside the gene matches. The CDR3 DNA is TGTGCCAGCAGCCTAAGTCTGGGACAGCCACCCTACAATGAGCAGTTCTTC. Translating it yields CASSLSLGQPPYNEQFF.

The chain links TRBV19 to TRBJ2-7; 7 nucleotides line up with TRBD1. V shed 6 bases and J 2 bases; nucleotides not matched to a gene: 7. In germline, CDR1 is LNHDA, CDR2 SQIVND (reference sequence). CDR3 length: 14 residues. The CDR3 is CASRSNRGPYEQYF. The CDR3 DNA is TGTGCCAGTAGGTCCAACAGGGGTCCCTACGAGCAGTACTTC.

About this clone itself: The sample carries other DNA sequences with the same CDR3. This chain connects TRBV5-1 to TRBJ2-7, with D possibly being TRBD1 (7 bases). CDR3 length equals 13 residues. Germline V gives CDR1 SGHRS, CDR2 YFSETQ. Trimming left V 4 bases short and J 4 bases short, with 12 bases between. In nucleotides, the CDR3 is TGCGCCAGCAGCGGGGGGACAGTTTACGAGCAGTACTTC. Its translation: CASSGGTVYEQYF.

V is TRBV5-1 and J is TRBJ2-2, with 10 bases lining up with TRBD1. Trimming cost V 5 bases and J 2 bases; bases outside gene matches: 3. Germline V gene data show CDR1 as SGHRS and CDR2 as YFSETQ. The CDR3 covers 15 residues. The CDR3 DNA sequence: TGCGCCAGCAGTCAGACAGGGGGCAACACCGGGGAGCTGTTTTTT. Its protein product is CASSQTGGNTGELFF.